This entry features one TCR beta chain sequence. The antigen is undetermined. This sample is drawn from a study of cytomegalovirus exposure and HLA in healthy donors. The donors were in the roughly 130-subject validation cohort; that cohort was separate from the roughly 660-subject first cohort. Assay used: immunoSEQ multiplex PCR; TCRdb lists only in-frame clones, some missing. The sample includes roughly 120,000 clones, roughly nine tenths of them seen just once. Overall study findings and caveats: Per published reports, the classifier diagnosed cytomegalovirus status with high specificity and sensitivity. Subsequent analysis of the approximately 110 validation repertoires found a tendency for first-cohort TCR clusters to co-occur. Whilst most TCR sequences proved rare, a subset of public TCRs occurred across many donors.

The CDR3 is 16 residues long. Per the germline V gene, CDR1 is SGHNT and CDR2 is YYREEE (reference sequence). Deletions cut 3 bases from V and 5 bases from J, with 19 bases between. The gene calls are TRBV5-4 and TRBJ2-3; a possible D gene is TRBD2 (6 bases). The sequenced material came from PBMCs. This clonotype was sampled from a man aged 18 to 29 in good health and CMV-seropositive. In DNA, the CDR3 is TGTGCCAGCAGCTCAAAAAGGGACTGGGTTCGAGATACGCAGTATTTT. Protein: CASSSKRDWVRDTQYF. Full variable domain (missing parts from reference TRBV5-4 and TRBJ2-3): ETGVTQSPTHLIKTRGQQVTLRCSSQSGHNTVSWYQQALGQGPQFIFQYYREEENGRGNFPPRFSGLQFPNYSSELNVNALELDDSALYLCASSSKRDWVRDTQYFGPGTRLTVL.